This T cell receptor (beta chain) was identified during a study of T-cell memory formation after mild COVID-19 (dated by TCRdb to about 2021). For the study in its entirety: TCR sequence clusters from the two donors were found to be largely donor specific. In a couple of donors, T-cell clones that expanded and contracted after mild COVID-19 were tracked by sequencing TCRalpha and TCRbeta repertoires over time. The cohort was made up of two young adult volunteers, one female and one male, who were previously healthy. What the work shows at the level of the full study, not this receptor alone: SARS-CoV-2 specificity was not confirmed for the second-wave clones peaking on day 37. Some responding clones were detected in pre-infection memory, suggesting pre-existing cross-reactive memory T cells joined the SARS-CoV-2 response. From day 15 to 85, contracting clones showed balanced CD4/CD8 phenotypes, whereas a second wave of clones that expanded from day 15 to 37 leaned towards CD4+. The study covered only two mild cases, and larger cohorts including severe cases with pre-infection samples were considered necessary. Contracting CD4+ clones were located mainly in the CM and EM memory subsets, whereas CD8+ clones were found to be enriched in EMRA.

As concerns this clonotype: Its cognate antigen has yet to be identified. No per-base quality is available; no much larger clone lies one base away.

CDR1 ENHRY and CDR2 SYGVKD were looked up in the germline V gene. CDR3 length: 12 amino acids, cysteine to phenylalanine. The CDR3 DNA has 36 bases and is translated from base 1. Between the V and J ends, shortened by 8 bases and 7 bases respectively, the junction contains 12 bases. TCRdb shows the sequencer as Illumina NovaSeq 6000. TCRalpha and TCRbeta cDNA libraries were built by 5'RACE with constant-segment primers, adding sample barcodes and unique molecular identifiers. Trizol reagent was used to extract RNA from every sample. Amplification of the libraries took two PCR steps, and the second step added a second sample barcode plus Illumina TruSeq adapters. Sequencing of libraries was performed on an Illumina NovaSeq with 2 x 150 bp paired-end reads. As for the authors' bioinformatics: Reads were demultiplexed and collapsed into UMI-guided consensus sequences with migec v1.2.7. Using mixcr v2.1.11, the UMI consensuses were aligned to TRA and TRB V and J templates and assembled into clonotypes. A clonotype was counted as expanded or contracted only if both edgeR and NoisET called the change significant, with noise models trained on biological replicates. For edgeR calls, the thresholds were a false discovery rate-adjusted p below 0.01 and a log2 fold-change of 1. PCA with hierarchical clustering of max-normalized trajectories of the 1000 most abundant clonotypes was used as exploratory dynamics analysis. Separately sequenced CD4+ and CD8+ repertoires were used to assign the CD4 or CD8 phenotype of responding clones. TCRdb trimmed public reads at Q25 via fastp, called clones via MiXCR and kept in-frame beta chains. When rows share a CDR3 protein, they turn into one entry using the most common DNA and genes. These V and J calls derive from TCRdb rather than the authors' analysis. This sample lists some 50,000 distinct CDR3 sequences; roughly an eighth were detected once. The leading ten clones occupy roughly 22% of the sample.

Ficoll-Paque density gradient centrifugation was the method used to isolate PBMCs. Recombination connected TRBV10-3 to TRBJ1-5; TRBD1 is a possible D gene, resting on 5 matching bases. This receptor was obtained from a young man who had mild COVID-19 (a few samples of this study predate the infection). The sample titles of this study are shuffled in the database, so cell type and time point are left out; the donor was told from shared clones. Sequences were obtained from PBMCs or a T cell subset sorted from them (not recorded which). The CDR3 sequence is CAIGQGGQPQHF. The nucleotide sequence reads TGTGCCATCGGGCAGGGTGGCCAGCCCCAGCATTTT.